This T cell receptor (beta chain) stems from a study of spatial heterogeneity in lung cancer. Study in general: More beta-chain than alpha-chain sequences were consistently detected.

This clonotype rates as medium-sized (0.01 to 0.1%). Its antigen remains unknown. Study observations and caveats: Beta chains had 13% to 15% coverage of tumor T cells, and alpha chains had around 7.2%. Tumor mutation count correlated with how many alpha and beta TCRs expanded intratumorally.

Time point in this sample: sample taken at primary tumor resection. Donation came from some 72 patients with untreated early-stage non-small cell lung cancer. Sequencing covered unsorted whole RNA taken from tumor, nontumor lung or frozen PBMC. TCRdb independently ran MiXCR on the 5' RACE reads; one entry per CDR3 protein. The sample yields about 2,200 distinct CDR3 sequences, 9.5% to 13% seen once. Trimming removed 5 bases from V and 3 bases from J, with 11 bases in between. The CDR3 covers 14 residues. The V gene's germline CDR1 is SGHTA and CDR2 FQGNSA. The sequence was obtained from a female donor with early-stage non-small cell lung cancer. The rearrangement uses TRBV7-2 and TRBJ1-5; D is uncertain. Sequenced material: lung tumor tissue, taken at surgery. Written as DNA, the CDR3 is TGTGCCAGCAGCCAGTGGGCAGTCAATCAGCCCCAGCATTTT. It translates to CASSQWAVNQPQHF.